Included here is one T cell receptor beta chain sequence, with context. These data are taken from a study of T cell changes during pregnancy in multiple sclerosis. V trimming: 1 base; J trimming: 9 bases; junction bases outside the gene matches: 12. The CDR3 has 16 residues. CDR1 and CDR2 (germline): SGHNT, YYREEE (reference sequence). This table comes from immunoSEQ multiplex PCR, and its TCRdb copy is limited to in-frame clones, with some not included. The profile shows 57,000 or so clones, approximately 91% of them singletons. The chain has TRBV5-4 and TRBJ2-3; 9 positions agree with TRBD2. Material: peripheral blood, obtained in the second trimester of pregnancy. The TCR originated in a female donor with multiple sclerosis, enrolled in a pregnancy study. This CDR3 reads CASSLNIGGGAETQYF. CDR3 nucleotides: TGTGCCAGCAGCTTGAATATTGGCGGGGGGGCGGAAACGCAGTATTTT.